Listed here is a single T cell receptor beta chain. On sorted subsets, replicate PCRs used roughly 190 ng DNA, or tens of thousands of T cell genomes. Per the original methods: Quality scores were absent from the junction-only immunoSEQ sequences, so filtering differed. Profiling relied on immunoSEQ multiplex PCR, and the TCRdb table lists in-frame clones only, not all of them. V and J calls and clone size are as listed in that table; D and trimming were resolved from the DNA. The sample lists around 2,100,000 clones; roughly 95% were seen once. The data originate from a study of shared clonotypes between healthy human individuals. Study as a whole: Per donor, three plates held CD4 naive cells, three held CD4 memory, two held CD8 naive and one held CD8 memory.

Naive CD8 cells, CD45RO-negative and positively selected for CCR7, excluded terminally differentiated effector memory CD45RA+ cells. CDR1 is SGDLS, CDR2 YYNGEE, per germline. V dropped 0 bases and J dropped 2 bases, with 12 bases sitting between them. The CDR3 has 15 residues. Sequencing used naive CD8+ T cells sorted from blood. The chain carries TRBV9 and TRBJ2-7, with D possibly matching TRBD2 (6 bases). This TCR was sampled from a young man in good health. The DNA of the CDR3 is TGTGCCAGCAGCGTAGGAATTCCGGGGGCCTACGAGCAGTACTTC. Translation gives CASSVGIPGAYEQYF.